What follows are 14 T cell receptor beta chains derived from one specimen sequenced in a study of radiation and T cells in renal cell carcinoma (dated by TCRdb to the early 2020s). What the time point label conveys for this sample: blood 2 weeks post-SBRT. The sample's treatment or condition label, in plain terms: 15 Gy SBRT to primary tumor, nephrectomy 4 weeks later. The library was built by means of the immunoSEQ multiplex PCR assay. TCRdb provides this immuneACCESS table in a form limited to in-frame rearrangements. Some clones are lacking; in checked studies, under half of them reflect an unresolved V gene, and why the rest are absent is not known. Within this sample are 100,000 to 150,000 clones, with around 82% of them counted one time only. The ten largest clones represent about 5.3% of the sample. The source material was blood, sampled from a patient whose treatment included radiotherapy and nephrectomy. The receptors were sampled from a man between 45 and 60 years old with renal cell carcinoma.

V is TRBV6-1 and J is TRBJ2-3; unclear D gene. This CDR3 is 15 amino acids long. V was pared by 0 bases and J by 4 bases, with 11 bases between. In germline, CDR1 is MNHNS, CDR2 SASEGT. The CDR3 DNA sequence: TGTGCCAGCAGTGAAGCTTTCGGGCTTTCAGATACGCAGTATTTT. It translates to CASSEAFGLSDTQYF.

The chain employs TRBV6-5 and TRBJ2-7, with TRBD1 as a possible D gene (6 bases). Per germline, CDR1 MNHEY and CDR2 SVGAGI. The V and J ends lost 6 bases and 2 bases respectively, with 8 bases between them. The CDR3 covers 12 residues. CDR3 nucleotides: TGTGCCAGCAGGCGACAGGCCTACGAGCAGTACTTC. Encoded protein: CASRRQAYEQYF.

The chain has TRBV6-1 and TRBJ2-7; 8 bases line up with TRBD2. V shed 5 bases and J 6 bases; nucleotides not matched to a gene: 6. CDR3 length equals 13 residues. Looked up from germline, CDR1 is MNHNS and CDR2 is SASEGT. As DNA, the CDR3 is TGTGCCAGCAGTCACCTTCGGGGGGGCGAGCAGTACTTC. Its protein is CASSHLRGGEQYF.

This chain connects TRBV19 to TRBJ2-3; TRBD1 or TRBD2 may be the D gene (5 bases each). Trimming stripped 4 bases from V and 4 bases from J, with 12 bases between. Germline assignment: CDR1 LNHDA and CDR2 SQIVND (reference sequence). This CDR3 is 14 amino acids long. CDR3 loop: CASSTWDPPDTQYF. CDR3 nucleotides: TGTGCCAGTAGTACGTGGGACCCTCCAGATACGCAGTATTTT. Full variable domain (remainder filled in from reference TRBV19 and TRBJ2-3): DGGITQSPKYLFRKEGQNVTLSCEQNLNHDAMYWYRQDPGQGLRLIYYSQIVNDFQKGDIAEGYSVSREKKESFPLTVTSAQKNPTAFYLCASSTWDPPDTQYFGPGTRLTVL.

V usage is TRBV5-1 and J usage is TRBJ2-1, with D possibly matching TRBD2 (6 bases). This CDR3 comprises 16 residues. Germline assignment: CDR1 SGHRS and CDR2 YFSETQ. Between the trimmed V and J ends, which lost 0 bases and 1 base, there was a span of 11 bases. CDR3 region: CASSLVRGTSYNEQFF. For the CDR3, the DNA is TGCGCCAGCAGCTTGGTTCGGGGGACTTCCTACAATGAGCAGTTCTTC.

This chain connects TRBV27 to TRBJ2-7, with no clear D. The CDR3 contains 13 residues. V dropped 6 bases and J dropped 0 bases, with 9 bases sitting between them. Germline values: CDR1 MNHEY, CDR2 SMNVEV (reference sequence). CDR3 residues: CASRTERSYEQYF. The CDR3 nucleotides read TGTGCCAGCAGAACAGAGCGCTCCTACGAGCAGTACTTC.

Here the CDR3 reads CASSLAPTRTEAFF. DNA for the CDR3: TGTGCCAGCAGCCTCGCCCCGACGAGGACTGAAGCTTTCTTT. The chain carries TRBV6-5 and TRBJ1-1, with D hard to call. The CDR3 totals 14 residues. Per the germline V gene, CDR1 is MNHEY and CDR2 is SVGAGI. Trimming removed 6 bases at V and 5 bases at J, with 16 bases between.

The V gene is TRBV18, the J gene TRBJ1-5; D perhaps matches TRBD1 (6 bases). V lost 5 bases and J lost 2, with 16 bases in between. This CDR3 has 16 residues. Germline loops: CDR1 KGHSH, CDR2 LQKENI. DNA of the CDR3: TGTGCCAGCTCAACCTCAGGGGATGTTGGCAATCAGCCCCAGCATTTT. This translates into CASSTSGDVGNQPQHF.

This chain joins TRBV9 and TRBJ2-5, with D hard to call. The CDR3 is 13 residues long. With 4 bases removed from V and 1 base from J, the gap between germline ends came to 8 bases. Germline assignment: CDR1 SGDLS and CDR2 YYNGEE. This CDR3 reads CASSYGSQETQYF. The CDR3 nucleotides read TGTGCCAGCAGCTACGGATCCCAAGAGACCCAGTACTTC.

This chain's CDR3 is CASSPAGGYTGELFF. In DNA, the CDR3 is TGCGCCAGCTCCCCGGCGGGGGGATACACCGGGGAGCTGTTTTTT. The chain combines TRBV5-1 with TRBJ2-2; 8 bases match TRBD2. V dropped 7 bases and J dropped 3; count of bases not matched to a gene: 8. Germline CDR1 reads SGHRS; CDR2 reads YFSETQ. This CDR3 region has 15 residues.

On this clone: This sample includes further DNA sequences coding for the same CDR3. The V and J genes are TRBV5-1 and TRBJ2-2, with TRBD1 identical over 8 bases. J lost 1 base, V lost 3 bases, and 2 bases had no gene match. Germline V CDR1 and CDR2: SGHRS, YFSETQ. The CDR3 totals 15 residues. In DNA, the CDR3 is TGCGCCAGCAGCTCAGGGACAGGGAACACCGGGGAGCTGTTTTTT. Protein product: CASSSGTGNTGELFF.

The CDR3 is CASSGQGFRELFF. In nucleotides, the CDR3 is TGTGCCAGTAGTGGACAGGGTTTTAGGGAGCTGTTTTTT. V is TRBV19 and J is TRBJ2-2, with 8 bases that match TRBD1. The V segment lost 5 bases and the J segment 9 bases; nucleotides outside the gene matches: 5. Germline V gene lookup returns CDR1 LNHDA and CDR2 SQIVND (reference sequence). The CDR3 covers 13 residues.

This clone was observed a few times. V usage is TRBV7-9 and J usage is TRBJ1-1; no clear D gene. V was trimmed by 1 base and J by 8 bases, leaving 11 bases between them. This CDR3 spans 13 amino acids. In germline, CDR1 is SEHNR, CDR2 FQNEAQ (reference sequence). The CDR3 protein is CASSLGEKDEAFF. The DNA for the CDR3 is TGTGCCAGCAGCTTAGGAGAGAAGGACGAAGCTTTCTTT.

The gene calls are TRBV5-1 and TRBJ2-5; 7 bases line up with TRBD2. The CDR3 runs 14 residues. Germline CDR1 reads SGHRS; CDR2 reads YFSETQ. After removal of 0 bases from V and 5 bases from J, the junction contained 4 bases not matched to a gene. As DNA, the CDR3 is TGCGCCAGCAGCTTGGGTACAGCGGGGGAGACCCAGTACTTC. Its protein is CASSLGTAGETQYF. Full variable domain (outside the CDR3, taken from reference TRBV5-1 and TRBJ2-5): KAGVTQTPRYLIKTRGQQVTLSCSPISGHRSVSWYQQTPGQGLQFLFEYFSETQRNKGNFPGRFSGRQFSNSRSEMNVSTLELGDSALYLCASSLGTAGETQYFGPGTRLLVL.